The 8 T cell receptor beta chains below were found in one sample sequenced in a study of PD-1 blockade in classical Hodgkin lymphoma. Indicated time point: newly diagnosed, previously untreated cHL patient sample. From thawed PBMCs, CD4+ T cells were purified using magnetic negative selection. The repertoire was sequenced with immunoSEQ multiplex PCR; TCRdb's copy has only in-frame clones and lacks some. The table includes 25,000 to 30,000 clones, around 89% detected once. Sample: CD4+ T cells from blood. The receptors come from a human donor with classical Hodgkin lymphoma.

The rearrangement links TRBV11-2 to TRBJ1-5, with 11 bases aligning to TRBD1. V shed 5 bases and J 5 bases; nucleotides not matched to a gene: 2. Germline V lookup: CDR1 SGHAT, CDR2 FQNNGV. The CDR3 is 14 residues long. CDR3 nucleotide sequence: TGTGCCAGCAGCCGGGACAGGGGGGATCAGCCCCAGCATTTT. Its translation: CASSRDRGDQPQHF.

V gene TRBV28 combines with J gene TRBJ2-3; 8 nucleotides agree with TRBD1. CDR3 length: 15 amino acids. The V segment lost 5 bases and the J segment 2 bases; nucleotides outside the gene matches: 6. From germline, CDR1 is MDHEN and CDR2 SYDVKM. The CDR3 sequence is CASSAYRGATDTQYF. CDR3 DNA sequence: TGTGCCAGCAGTGCTTACAGGGGGGCCACAGATACGCAGTATTTT.

V and J are TRBV6-1 and TRBJ1-1; no firm D call. V lost 6 bases and J lost 4, with 15 bases in between. The CDR3 extends over 14 amino acids. Germline lookup yields CDR1 MNHNS and CDR2 SASEGT. Written as DNA, the CDR3 is TGTGCCAGCAGCGGATCACGAGGGAGCACTGAAGCTTTCTTT. It translates to CASSGSRGSTEAFF.

The chain employs TRBV28 and TRBJ2-1; either TRBD1 or TRBD2 may fit D (7 bases each). This CDR3 is 15 amino acids long. V was shortened by 6 bases and J by 2 bases, with 14 bases between the two germline ends. Germline assignment: CDR1 MDHEN and CDR2 SYDVKM. The chain's CDR3 is CASSQQGTTYNEQFF. Here the CDR3 DNA reads TGTGCCAGCAGCCAACAGGGGACTACCTACAATGAGCAGTTCTTC.

The chain joins TRBV19 to TRBJ1-2, with D possibly TRBD1 on 5 matching bases. The ends were cut back, 6 bases at V and 2 bases at J, with 7 bases in the middle. This CDR3 has 12 amino acids. Germline V gene sequence: CDR1 LNHDA, CDR2 SQIVND (reference sequence). CDR3 coding DNA: TGTGCCAGTAGAAGACAGAACTATGGCTACACCTTC. Encoded protein: CASRRQNYGYTF.

Details on this clone: This sample also contains other DNA sequences that code for the same CDR3. The V gene is TRBV7-2, the J gene TRBJ2-3, with 12 nucleotides matching TRBD2. V shed 4 bases and J 4 bases; nucleotides not matched to a gene: 6. The CDR3 contains 16 residues. Germline CDR1 reads SGHTA; CDR2 reads FQGNSA. CDR3 nucleotides: TGTGCCAGCAGCTCGAGACTAGCGGGAGTTGCAGATACGCAGTATTTT. Amino acid sequence: CASSSRLAGVADTQYF.

This rearrangement joins TRBV9 to TRBJ2-1, with D unresolved. The CDR3 consists of 15 residues. Trimming took off 3 bases at V and 0 bases at J, with 10 bases between the two ends. The germline V gene encodes CDR1 SGDLS and CDR2 YYNGEE. The CDR3 sequence is CASSAMGGSYNEQFF. The CDR3 nucleotides are TGTGCCAGCAGCGCAATGGGCGGCTCCTACAATGAGCAGTTCTTC.

This sequence joins TRBV28 and TRBJ1-3; D gene unclear. The V end lost 3 bases, the J end lost 8 bases, and 11 bases lay between the germline ends. CDR3 length equals 13 residues. Germline lookup yields CDR1 MDHEN and CDR2 SYDVKM. CDR3: CASSFPQAYTIYF. The CDR3 DNA reads as TGTGCCAGCAGTTTCCCCCAGGCATACACCATATATTTT.